The 8 T cell receptor beta chains reported below all come from one sample, sequenced in a study of T cell responses to AZD1222 COVID-19 vaccine. Sequenced by immunoSEQ multiplex PCR; TCRdb stores in-frame clones only, minus some. Among approximately 80,000 clones listed, more than 85% were seen once. The material sequenced was peripheral blood, taken 28 days after the second AZD1222 dose. All receptors come from an adult who received the AZD1222 COVID-19 vaccine.

CDR3 protein: CASSQDTSGTDTQYF. For the CDR3, the DNA is TGTGCCAGCAGCCAAGATACTAGTGGCACAGATACGCAGTATTTT. This chain connects TRBV3-1 (or the pseudogene TRBV3-2) to TRBJ2-3, with a tentative D call TRBD2 (5 bases). The V gene lost 0 bases and the J gene lost 1 base, with 8 bases spanning the gap. Germline V CDR1 and CDR2: LGHDT, YNNKEL (reference sequence). The CDR3 has 15 amino acids.

The chain recombines TRBV6-2 or TRBV6-3 with TRBJ2-7; weak D call: TRBD2 (5 bases). The CDR3 runs 14 residues. Germline V CDR1 and CDR2: MNHEY, SVGEGT. Trimming took 2 bases from V and 1 from J, leaving 9 bases between them. The CDR3 DNA sequence: TGTGCCAGCAGTTACGGGCTAGCTTCCTACGAGCAGTACTTC. Amino acids: CASSYGLASYEQYF.

The CDR3 reads CASTSRSNEQFF. DNA for the CDR3: TGTGCCAGCACTTCCCGGAGTAATGAGCAGTTCTTC. This rearrangement joins TRBV6-5 to TRBJ2-1; D gene unclear. The CDR3 totals 12 residues. Trimming took 7 bases from V and 7 from J, leaving 11 bases between them. Germline V gives CDR1 MNHEY, CDR2 SVGAGI.

This chain uses TRBV30 with TRBJ2-5; 7 positions agree with TRBD2. This CDR3 is built from 12 residues. The trim removed 0 bases at V and 5 bases at J, leaving 0 bases unmatched. Per the germline V gene, CDR1 is GTSNPN and CDR2 is SVGIG (reference sequence). This CDR3 is CAWSVAGETQYF. In DNA form, the CDR3 reads TGTGCCTGGAGTGTAGCGGGGGAGACCCAGTACTTC. Variable domain in full (rest from reference TRBV30 and TRBJ2-5): SQTIHQWPATLVQPVGSPLSLECTVEGTSNPNLYWYRQAAGRGLQLLFYSVGIGQISSEVPQNLSASRPQDRQFILSSKKLLLSDSGFYLCAWSVAGETQYFGPGTRLLVL.

The chain couples TRBV6-5 to TRBJ2-5; 9 bases are a match to TRBD1. The CDR3 has 15 residues. J lost 2 bases, V lost 4 bases, and 5 bases had no gene match. CDR1 is MNHEY, CDR2 SVGAGI, per germline. In nucleotides, the CDR3 is TGTGCCAGCAGTTTATCCGGGACAGGGCAAGAGACCCAGTACTTC. Translation gives CASSLSGTGQETQYF.

The chain carries TRBV6-5 and TRBJ2-7; 10 nucleotides align to TRBD1. Germline CDR1 MNHEY, CDR2 SVGAGI. The CDR3 has 12 residues. V shed 8 bases and J 9 bases; nucleotides not matched to a gene: 7. For the CDR3, the DNA is TGTGCCAGCTCACCGGGACAGGGGTCGCAGTACTTC. This codes for CASSPGQGSQYF.

The V gene is TRBV19, the J gene TRBJ2-7; perhaps TRBD1 as D (6 bases). From germline, CDR1 is LNHDA and CDR2 SQIVND (reference sequence). The CDR3 has 14 residues. V was trimmed by 3 bases and J by 4 bases, leaving 13 bases between them. Here the CDR3 DNA reads TGTGCCAGTAGTATCGCAGGGGCGATTTACGAGCAGTACTTC. Protein sequence: CASSIAGAIYEQYF.

J is TRBJ1-1 and V is TRBV15; D is perhaps TRBD1 (6 bases). The CDR3 spans 15 residues. The germline V gene encodes CDR1 LNHNV and CDR2 YYDKDF (reference sequence). Trimming took off 2 bases at V and 9 bases at J, with 19 bases between the two ends. CDR3 nucleotides: TGTGCCACCAGCAGATCTCGGTGGGGACAAGACAAAGCTTTCTTT. Amino acid sequence: CATSRSRWGQDKAFF.